Following are 27 T cell receptor beta chains from one sample sequenced in a study of T cell responses to AZD1222 COVID-19 vaccine. Clones were sequenced by immunoSEQ multiplex PCR, and TCRdb holds only the in-frame ones, with some missing. The table lists some 130,000 clones, about 80% of them singletons. This specimen consisted of peripheral blood, obtained on day 0 of AZD1222 vaccination. The receptors were gathered from an adult in good health.

The chain couples TRBV18 to TRBJ1-3; the match to TRBD1 covers 8 bases. V lost 2 bases, J lost 2 bases, and 20 bases stayed unmatched. CDR1 is KGHSH and CDR2 is LQKENI in the germline V gene. The CDR3 runs 21 residues. The CDR3 sequence: CASSPYEWTGLFHQTGNTIYF. DNA of the CDR3: TGTGCCAGCTCACCATACGAATGGACAGGGCTTTTCCACCAAACTGGAAACACCATATATTTT. Together with reference TRBV18 and TRBJ1-3, the CDR3 gives the full variable domain: NAGVMQNPRHLVRRRGQEARLRCSPMKGHSHVYWYRQLPEEGLKFMVYLQKENIIDESGMPKERFSAEFPKEGPSILRIQQVVRGDSAAYFCASSPYEWTGLFHQTGNTIYFGEGSWLTVV.

This chain joins TRBV28 and TRBJ1-2; D unresolved. CDR1 MDHEN and CDR2 SYDVKM come from the germline V gene. There are 13 residues in the CDR3. Trimming shortened V by 6 bases and J by 2 bases, and 10 bases separated the two germline ends. CDR3 nucleotide sequence: TGTGCCAGCAGACCCCCGGTCAACTATGGCTACACCTTC. This encodes CASRPPVNYGYTF.

The V and J genes are TRBV7-8 and TRBJ2-3; no clear D gene. The germline V and J ends were trimmed by 4 bases and 0 bases, with 5 bases remaining between them. CDR3 length equals 13 residues. Germline loops: CDR1 SGHVS, CDR2 FQNEAQ. CDR3 amino acids: CASSSESTDTQYF. CDR3 coding DNA: TGTGCCAGCAGCTCGGAGAGCACAGATACGCAGTATTTT.

The chain employs TRBV9 and TRBJ2-2; tentative D call: TRBD1 (5 bases). V dropped 2 bases and J dropped 5 bases, with 10 bases sitting between them. This CDR3 is built from 14 residues. Germline values: CDR1 SGDLS, CDR2 YYNGEE. The CDR3 reads CASSVGPGTGELFF. The CDR3 nucleotides read TGTGCCAGCAGCGTGGGGCCAGGGACCGGGGAGCTGTTTTTT.

J is TRBJ1-2 and V is TRBV3-1 (or the pseudogene TRBV3-2); D is uncertain. V shed 4 bases and J shed 2 bases, with 11 bases lying between them. Per the germline V gene, CDR1 is LGHDT and CDR2 is YNNKEL (reference sequence). This CDR3 has 14 residues. The CDR3 sequence: CASSRRGANYGYTF. CDR3 nucleotide sequence: TGTGCCAGCAGCCGAAGAGGAGCCAACTATGGCTACACCTTC.

This clone occurred once. The chain has TRBV7-8 and TRBJ1-4; D is perhaps TRBD1 (6 bases). This CDR3 contains 17 residues. Trimming took off 1 base at V and 0 bases at J, with 12 bases between the two ends. Germline loops: CDR1 SGHVS, CDR2 FQNEAQ. The CDR3 region is CASSLGGAVATNEKLFF. The CDR3 DNA is TGTGCCAGCAGCTTAGGGGGGGCGGTTGCAACTAATGAAAAACTGTTTTTT.

J is TRBJ2-7 and V is TRBV27, with TRBD2 matching 7 bases. Germline assignment: CDR1 MNHEY and CDR2 SMNVEV (reference sequence). Germline trimming cut 6 bases from V and 2 bases from J; bases unmatched to any gene: 16. This CDR3 is 17 amino acids long. DNA of the CDR3: TGTGCCAGCAGATCAAGGCCGCCGGGACTAACCCCCTACGAGCAGTACTTC. This codes for CASRSRPPGLTPYEQYF.

The count of this clone is one. The chain uses TRBV20-1 and TRBJ2-2; tentative D call: TRBD2 (6 bases). Germline V gene sequence: CDR1 DFQATT, CDR2 SNEGSKA (reference sequence). This CDR3 has 17 amino acids. V was clipped by 3 bases and J by 1 base, with 18 bases between them. This CDR3 is CSASGYLRGMNTGELFF. The DNA of the CDR3 is TGCAGTGCTAGTGGCTATTTACGGGGGATGAACACCGGGGAGCTGTTTTTT.

The gene calls are TRBV28 and TRBJ2-2; D call uncertain. The CDR3 totals 17 residues. Germline loops: CDR1 MDHEN, CDR2 SYDVKM. The V and J ends lost 6 bases and 2 bases respectively, with 19 bases between them. The CDR3: CASSPPLPGLNTGELFF. As DNA, the CDR3 is TGTGCCAGCAGCCCTCCGCTCCCCGGGCTCAACACCGGGGAGCTGTTTTTT.

The chain has TRBV3-1 (or the pseudogene TRBV3-2) and TRBJ1-1, with D perhaps matching TRBD1 (6 bases). This CDR3 is built from 16 residues. The germline V gene encodes CDR1 LGHDT and CDR2 YNNKEL (reference sequence). Deletions cut 4 bases from V and 4 bases from J, with 19 bases between. In DNA, the CDR3 is TGTGCCAGCAGCCCGTCGGGAGGGGGGTTCGGCACTGAAGCTTTCTTT. Protein: CASSPSGGGFGTEAFF.

This chain joins TRBV24-1 and TRBJ1-2, with D unclear. V was clipped by 1 base and J by 11 bases, with 16 bases between them. This CDR3 comprises 14 residues. CDR1 and CDR2 from the germline V gene are KGHDR and SFDVKD. CDR3 residues: CATSDFGEEAGYTF. The CDR3, as DNA: TGTGCCACCAGTGATTTTGGGGAAGAAGCGGGATACACCTTC.

In DNA, the CDR3 is TGTGCCAGCATACAGGGAGCGGGTGAGCAGTTCTTC. Its protein is CASIQGAGEQFF. The chain is built from TRBV6-5 and TRBJ2-1; D tentatively reads TRBD1 or TRBD2 (6 bases each). The CDR3 totals 12 residues. From germline, CDR1 is MNHEY and CDR2 SVGAGI. V dropped 7 bases and J dropped 9 bases, with 13 bases sitting between them.

The rearrangement joins TRBV29-1 to TRBJ2-1, with D tentatively TRBD1 or TRBD2 (6 bases each). The CDR3 spans 14 residues. CDR1 is SQVTM, CDR2 ANQGSEA, per germline. V lost 4 bases, J lost 5 bases, and 15 bases lay in between. CDR3 DNA sequence: TGCAGCGTTGCCGGAGGGACACGCAACAATGAGCAGTTCTTC. This encodes CSVAGGTRNNEQFF.

The CDR3 spells CASSEDGTLNEKLFF. CDR3 coding DNA: TGTGCCAGCAGTGAAGATGGGACACTTAATGAAAAACTGTTTTTT. The chain recombines TRBV2 with TRBJ1-4, with D possibly matching TRBD1 (6 bases). V gave up 1 base and J gave up 4 bases, with 10 bases separating them. The CDR3 has 15 amino acids. The germline V gene encodes CDR1 SNHLY and CDR2 FYNNEI.

The chain uses TRBV27 and TRBJ1-6, with a weak D call TRBD1 (5 bases). V lost 3 bases and J lost 9, with 15 bases in between. The CDR3 length is 15 residues. CDR1 is MNHEY, CDR2 SMNVEV, per germline (reference sequence). The CDR3 protein is CASSLNRLKVSPLHF. The CDR3, as DNA: TGTGCCAGCAGTTTGAACAGGCTTAAGGTTTCACCCCTCCACTTT.

The chain joins TRBV5-6 to TRBJ1-5; D call uncertain. The germline gives CDR1 SGHDT, CDR2 YYEEEE. Trimming removed 4 bases at V and 0 bases at J, with 11 bases between. The CDR3 is made up of 15 amino acids. CDR3 nucleotide sequence: TGTGCCAGCAGCCCTCGGGCCGGTAGCAATCAGCCCCAGCATTTT. Translation gives CASSPRAGSNQPQHF.

The chain combines TRBV5-1 with TRBJ2-7; TRBD2 aligns across 7 bases. The CDR3 consists of 16 residues. The J segment lost 0 bases and the V segment lost 1 base, leaving 7 bases of the junction unmatched. CDR1 and CDR2 (germline): SGHRS, YFSETQ. In nucleotides, the CDR3 is TGCGCCAGCAGCTTGATTTTGGGCGGGAGCTCCTACGAGCAGTACTTC. The encoded protein is CASSLILGGSSYEQYF.

This chain uses TRBV11-2 with TRBJ2-7; D is possibly TRBD1 or TRBD2 (5 bases each). From germline, CDR1 is SGHAT and CDR2 FQNNGV. This CDR3 contains 13 residues. Trimming removed 1 base at V and 2 bases at J, with 6 bases between. The CDR3 region is CASSLGGPYEQYF. The DNA of the CDR3 is TGTGCCAGCAGCTTAGGGGGACCCTACGAGCAGTACTTC.

V and J are TRBV28 and TRBJ2-5, with 8 bases identical to TRBD1. This CDR3 contains 13 residues. V lost 8 bases to trimming and J lost 4 bases; unmatched junction nucleotides: 6. Germline CDR1 is MDHEN and CDR2 is SYDVKM. CDR3 amino acids: CASLPGGGETQYF. In DNA, the CDR3 is TGTGCCAGCCTTCCAGGGGGCGGAGAGACCCAGTACTTC.

The chain combines TRBV3-1 (or the pseudogene TRBV3-2) with TRBJ1-1; no reliable D call. This CDR3 spans 11 amino acids. The ends were cut back, 3 bases at V and 7 bases at J, with 6 bases in the middle. Germline V gives CDR1 LGHDT, CDR2 YNNKEL (reference sequence). This CDR3 is CASSHLSEAFF. The DNA of the CDR3 is TGTGCCAGCAGCCACCTCAGTGAAGCTTTCTTT.

This chain uses TRBV23-1 with TRBJ1-2; no clear D gene. TRBV23-1 is an ORF; its function is uncertain. This CDR3 spans 14 amino acids. V lost 4 bases and J lost 2, with 11 bases in between. Here the CDR3 DNA reads TGCGCCAGCAGTCCGAGTTCATTCAACTATGGCTACACCTTC. It is translated as CASSPSSFNYGYTF.

This clone showed up just once. The chain is built from TRBV27 and TRBJ1-5; D is unresolved. This CDR3 contains 13 residues. The V end was cut by 4 bases, the J end by 7 bases, with 11 bases between. CDR1 is MNHEY, CDR2 SMNVEV, per germline (reference sequence). The CDR3 reads CASSSRPGQPQHF. The CDR3 bases are TGTGCCAGCAGTTCACGCCCAGGCCAGCCCCAGCATTTT.

V usage is TRBV18 and J usage is TRBJ2-3; the D call may be TRBD1 or TRBD2 (5 bases each). V lost 3 bases and J lost 2, with 12 bases in between. CDR1 and CDR2 from the germline V gene are KGHSH and LQKENI. CDR3 size: 15 residues. The CDR3 loop is CASSPGPSDTDTQYF. The CDR3 coding sequence is TGTGCCAGCTCACCGGGACCGTCCGACACAGATACGCAGTATTTT.

Only a few counts were recorded for this clone. This rearrangement joins TRBV29-1 to TRBJ1-4; perhaps TRBD1 as D (6 bases). V was cut by 7 bases and J by 7 bases, with 16 bases left in between. Germline CDR1 is SQVTM and CDR2 is ANQGSEA. The CDR3 covers 13 residues. Here the CDR3 reads CSGLQGGGEKLFF. CDR3 bases: TGCAGCGGGCTACAGGGTGGGGGTGAAAAACTGTTTTTT.

This chain joins TRBV5-4 and TRBJ1-6, with D unresolved. The CDR3 covers 15 residues. Trimming took 6 bases from V and 7 from J, leaving 17 bases between them. Germline V gene lookup returns CDR1 SGHNT and CDR2 YYREEE (reference sequence). In DNA form, the CDR3 reads TGTGCCAGCACAGAGGGTCTACGTGGCAATTCACCCCTCCACTTT. Protein product: CASTEGLRGNSPLHF.

The chain links TRBV28 to TRBJ2-4; D uncertain. Looked up from germline, CDR1 is MDHEN and CDR2 is SYDVKM. The V gene lost 2 bases and the J gene lost 10 bases, with 12 bases spanning the gap. The CDR3 length is 13 residues. The CDR3 here is CASSLTNSEIQYF. The CDR3 nucleotides read TGTGCCAGCAGTTTAACGAATTCGGAAATTCAGTACTTC.

The chain employs TRBV24-1 and TRBJ2-3; 7 positions agree with TRBD1. Trimming took 4 bases from V and 2 from J; bases not matched to a gene: 8. The CDR3 length is 16 residues. Germline lookup yields CDR1 KGHDR and CDR2 SFDVKD. CDR3 nucleotides: TGTGCCACCAGTGACGCCGACAGGGAACTCACAGATACGCAGTATTTT. This translates into CATSDADRELTDTQYF.